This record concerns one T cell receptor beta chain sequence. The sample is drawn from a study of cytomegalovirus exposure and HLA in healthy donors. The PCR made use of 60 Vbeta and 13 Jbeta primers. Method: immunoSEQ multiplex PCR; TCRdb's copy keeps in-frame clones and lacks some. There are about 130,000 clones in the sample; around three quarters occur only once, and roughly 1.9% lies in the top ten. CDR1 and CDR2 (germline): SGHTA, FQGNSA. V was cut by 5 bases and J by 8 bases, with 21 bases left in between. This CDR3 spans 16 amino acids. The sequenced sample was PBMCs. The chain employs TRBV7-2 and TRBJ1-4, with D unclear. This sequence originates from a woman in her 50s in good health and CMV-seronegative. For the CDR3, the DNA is TGTGCCAGCAGCCCCAAGCCAGGCGGCGGAGGCGAAAAACTGTTTTTT. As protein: CASSPKPGGGGEKLFF.